The 14 T cell receptor beta chains below all came from one sample that was sequenced in a study of identifying expanded T cells in peripheral blood. TCRdb keeps only in-frame clones here, not all; method: immunoSEQ multiplex PCR. The sample includes 81,000 or so clones, around 84% of them seen just once. Input material: blood. The receptors here all came from a person aged 18 to 70 in good health.

The chain recombines TRBV28 with TRBJ2-5, with 9 bases fitting TRBD1. Germline values: CDR1 MDHEN, CDR2 SYDVKM. The CDR3 is made up of 16 amino acids. V trimming: 6 bases; J trimming: 0 bases; junction bases outside the gene matches: 8. CDR3 residues: CASSLLGTGYQETQYF. In DNA form, the CDR3 reads TGTGCCAGCAGCCTTCTAGGGACAGGGTACCAAGAGACCCAGTACTTC.

J is TRBJ1-2 and V is TRBV9; D ambiguous. Trimming took 0 bases from V and 1 from J, leaving 10 bases between them. This CDR3 has 15 residues. Germline V lookup: CDR1 SGDLS, CDR2 YYNGEE. This CDR3 reads CASSVEVGVNYGYTF. CDR3 bases: TGTGCCAGCAGCGTAGAGGTGGGAGTTAACTATGGCTACACCTTC.

The chain has TRBV10-3 and TRBJ2-2; 8 bases map to TRBD2. Trimming took 4 bases from V and 4 from J; bases not matched to a gene: 8. CDR3 length equals 16 residues. Germline V gene data show CDR1 as ENHRY and CDR2 as SYGVKD. The CDR3 reads CAISGSAGVVTGELFF. CDR3 nucleotides: TGTGCCATCAGTGGCTCAGCGGGAGTCGTCACCGGGGAGCTGTTTTTT.

This clone was detected many times. The rearrangement uses TRBV4-3 and TRBJ1-1; D is unclear. V was pared by 1 base and J by 3 bases, with 9 bases between. This CDR3 has 14 residues. CDR1 is LGHNA and CDR2 is YSLEER in the germline V gene. The CDR3 region is CASSQVTGYTEAFF. The CDR3 DNA reads as TGCGCCAGCAGCCAAGTGACGGGATACACTGAAGCTTTCTTT.

This clone was picked up one time. The chain employs TRBV5-8 and TRBJ1-1; D is unclear. This CDR3 contains 13 residues. Looked up from germline, CDR1 is SGHTS and CDR2 is YDEGEE. The V and J ends lost 7 bases and 1 base respectively, with 11 bases between them. CDR3 DNA: TGTGCCAGCCCCGGAACGGGGAACACTGAAGCTTTCTTT. Its translation: CASPGTGNTEAFF. The full variable domain, rest sourced from reference TRBV5-8 and TRBJ1-1, is EAGVTQSPTHLIKTRGQQATLRCSPISGHTSVYWYQQALGLGLQFLLWYDEGEERNRGNFPPRFSGRQFPNYSSELNVNALELEDSALYLCASPGTGNTEAFFGQGTRLTVV.

The chain joins TRBV27 to TRBJ2-7; 9 nucleotides agree with TRBD2. In germline, CDR1 is MNHEY, CDR2 SMNVEV (reference sequence). This CDR3 spans 18 amino acids. V shed 2 bases, J shed 0 bases, and the junction held 11 bases outside the gene matches. CDR3 protein: CASSLTYSSGASSYEQYF. The CDR3 nucleotides are TGTGCCAGCAGTTTAACCTATTCTAGCGGGGCGAGCTCCTACGAGCAGTACTTC.

This clone has a single count. The rearrangement joins TRBV19 to TRBJ2-7; the match to TRBD2 covers 11 bases. The germline gives CDR1 LNHDA, CDR2 SQIVND (reference sequence). Unmatched junction bases numbered 9, after V lost 8 bases and J lost 6 bases. This CDR3 comprises 14 residues. For the CDR3, the DNA is TGTGCCAGTCGACGTAGCGGGAGGGCCGTCGAGCAGTACTTC. This gives the protein CASRRSGRAVEQYF. The variable domain in full, with the rest retrieved from reference TRBV19 and TRBJ2-7, is DGGITQSPKYLFRKEGQNVTLSCEQNLNHDAMYWYRQDPGQGLRLIYYSQIVNDFQKGDIAEGYSVSREKKESFPLTVTSAQKNPTAFYLCASRRSGRAVEQYFGPGTRLTVT.

This sequence joins TRBV6-5 and TRBJ1-2; D gene ambiguous. Germline V gene data show CDR1 as MNHEY and CDR2 as SVGAGI. This CDR3 is built from 13 residues. The V and J ends lost 6 bases and 8 bases respectively, with 16 bases between them. This chain's CDR3 is CASRAGVKQGYTF. CDR3 nucleotides: TGTGCCAGCAGGGCTGGGGTCAAACAGGGCTACACCTTC.

This chain connects TRBV2 to TRBJ2-7; 11 bases match TRBD2. The CDR3 spans 15 residues. CDR1 and CDR2 (germline): SNHLY, FYNNEI. V was clipped by 6 bases and J by 6 bases; unmatched bases: 10. CDR3 residues: CASSPLIGTSGEQYF. CDR3 coding DNA: TGTGCCAGCAGCCCACTAATCGGGACTAGCGGCGAGCAGTACTTC. Drawing the rest from reference TRBV2 and TRBJ2-7, the complete variable domain is EPEVTQTPSHQVTQMGQEVILRCVPISNHLYFYWYRQILGQKVEFLVSFYNNEISEKSEIFDDQFSVERPDGSNFTLKIRSTKLEDSAMYFCASSPLIGTSGEQYFGPGTRLTVT.

The chain has TRBV5-3 and TRBJ2-7, with a weak D call TRBD2 (6 bases). TRBV5-3 is placed among ORFs of uncertain function. The CDR3 contains 15 residues. The V end was cut by 4 bases, the J end by 6 bases, with 20 bases between. The CDR3 spells CARSPHAGQAAEQYF. Here the CDR3 DNA reads TGTGCCAGAAGCCCCCACGCGGGGCAGGCCGCCGAGCAGTACTTC.

This chain links TRBV5-1 with TRBJ2-7; TRBD2 aligns across 7 bases. The junction had 4 bases not matched to a gene; V was cut back by 1 base and J by 0 bases. The CDR3 sequence is 15 residues long. CDR1 and CDR2 (germline): SGHRS, YFSETQ. The CDR3 bases are TGCGCCAGCAGCTTGCCTAGCGGAAGCTCCTACGAGCAGTACTTC. Its translation: CASSLPSGSSYEQYF.

Points on this clone: This specimen includes other DNA sequences encoding the same CDR3. The chain has TRBV20-1 and TRBJ2-5; no definite D call. The germline V gene encodes CDR1 DFQATT and CDR2 SNEGSKA (reference sequence). The CDR3 is 11 amino acids. V lost 1 base and J 5 bases, leaving 5 bases between the germline ends. The CDR3 DNA follows: TGCAGTGCTAGAGTGGTTGAGACCCAGTACTTC. Its protein product is CSARVVETQYF.

The chain links TRBV19 to TRBJ2-7, with D possibly matching TRBD1 (6 bases). CDR3 length: 13 amino acids. Germline V gene sequence: CDR1 LNHDA, CDR2 SQIVND (reference sequence). With 5 bases removed from V and 5 bases from J, the gap between germline ends came to 13 bases. Here the CDR3 reads CASSVQGTNEQYF. The DNA for the CDR3 is TGTGCCAGTAGTGTACAGGGAACCAACGAGCAGTACTTC. Using reference TRBV19 and TRBJ2-7 for the parts outside the CDR3, the full variable domain is DGGITQSPKYLFRKEGQNVTLSCEQNLNHDAMYWYRQDPGQGLRLIYYSQIVNDFQKGDIAEGYSVSREKKESFPLTVTSAQKNPTAFYLCASSVQGTNEQYFGPGTRLTVT.

A single count supports this clone. This chain uses TRBV6-5 with TRBJ2-2, with a tentative D call TRBD2 (6 bases). The V end was cut by 8 bases, the J end by 1 base, with 11 bases between. The germline V gene encodes CDR1 MNHEY and CDR2 SVGAGI. This CDR3 has 14 residues. CDR3 sequence: CASRTTWNTGELFF. In nucleotides, the CDR3 is TGTGCCAGCCGGACTACATGGAACACCGGGGAGCTGTTTTTT.